Below are 20 T cell receptor beta chains sequenced from a single sample in a study of blood T cell repertoires in COVID-19. Assay: immunoSEQ multiplex PCR; the TCRdb copy retains only in-frame clones and omits some. The repertoire includes 100,000 or so clones, 85% to 95% of them detected once, and 5% to 6% sits in the top ten. Material for sequencing was peripheral blood. These receptor sequences come from a man aged 50 to 60 with active COVID-19.

V and J are TRBV2 and TRBJ2-1; a weak D match, TRBD1 (5 bases). Trimming removed 0 bases at V and 7 bases at J, with 16 bases between. The CDR3 consists of 16 residues. The germline V gene encodes CDR1 SNHLY and CDR2 FYNNEI. The DNA of the CDR3 is TGTGCCAGCAGTGAAGCCCAGGGTGGTAGCTCGAATGAGCAGTTCTTC. This codes for CASSEAQGGSSNEQFF.

J is TRBJ1-5 and V is TRBV5-6; 8 nucleotides match TRBD1. CDR1 SGHDT and CDR2 YYEEEE come from the germline V gene. V gave up 6 bases and J gave up 6 bases; unmatched junction bases: 11. CDR3 length: 15 residues. The DNA for the CDR3 is TGTGCCAGCACCTTTGGGACCGACAGGGGTCAGCCCCAGCATTTT. Protein: CASTFGTDRGQPQHF. Combining the CDR3 with reference TRBV5-6 and TRBJ1-5 gives the whole variable domain DAGVTQSPTHLIKTRGQQVTLRCSPKSGHDTVSWYQQALGQGPQFIFQYYEEEERQRGNFPDRFSGHQFPNYSSELNVNALLLGDSALYLCASTFGTDRGQPQHFGDGTRLSIL.

This rearrangement joins TRBV18 to TRBJ2-2, with TRBD1 identical over 10 bases. V lost 1 base to trimming and J lost 3 bases; unmatched junction nucleotides: 2. Germline V lookup: CDR1 KGHSH, CDR2 LQKENI. The CDR3 is 16 amino acids. DNA of the CDR3: TGTGCCAGCTCACCACGACAGGGGGCGTACACCGGGGAGCTGTTTTTT. Translation: CASSPRQGAYTGELFF.

This clone showed up just once. This chain links TRBV9 with TRBJ2-1, with 14 positions matching TRBD2. The CDR3 consists of 19 residues. Germline-derived CDR1 and CDR2 are SGDLS and YYNGEE. The ends lost 3 bases at V and 9 bases at J; junction bases unmatched: 17. The DNA for the CDR3 is TGTGCCAGCAGCGAGCGGCCCCTGACTAGCGGGAGGGCCGGGGGTGAGCAGTTCTTC. It is translated as CASSERPLTSGRAGGEQFF.

The chain joins TRBV27 to TRBJ2-7; 12 nucleotides agree with TRBD1. The J segment lost 7 bases and the V segment lost 1 base, leaving 11 bases of the junction unmatched. This CDR3 region has 17 residues. The germline V gene encodes CDR1 MNHEY and CDR2 SMNVEV (reference sequence). The CDR3 loop reads CASSLLAGDRGLREQYF. The CDR3 DNA reads as TGTGCCAGCAGTTTATTAGCTGGGGACAGGGGGCTGAGGGAGCAGTACTTC.

V and J are TRBV6-2 or TRBV6-3 and TRBJ2-7; a possible D gene is TRBD2 (6 bases). CDR1 is MNHEY and CDR2 is SVGEGT in the germline V gene. The V and J ends lost 6 bases and 3 bases respectively, with 12 bases between them. The CDR3 is 13 residues long. CDR3 protein: CASSRDSRYEQYF. CDR3 in DNA: TGTGCCAGCAGCCGGGACTCCCGCTACGAGCAGTACTTC.

The chain uses TRBV6-1 and TRBJ1-6, with D possibly TRBD1 on 5 matching bases. Looked up from germline, CDR1 is MNHNS and CDR2 is SASEGT. Trimming stripped 1 base from V and 14 bases from J, with 18 bases between. The CDR3 is 15 residues long. CDR3 residues: CASSEEATGLASLHF. The CDR3 DNA sequence: TGTGCCAGCAGTGAAGAAGCTACAGGCCTGGCCTCCCTCCACTTT.

V is TRBV5-1 and J is TRBJ2-2; the match to TRBD2 covers 10 bases. The CDR3 runs 16 residues. V was pared by 4 bases and J by 1 base, with 4 bases of the junction left unmatched. CDR1 is SGHRS, CDR2 YFSETQ, per germline. The DNA of the CDR3 is TGCGCCAGCAGCCCAAGGACTAGCGGGAACACCGGGGAGCTGTTTTTT. It encodes CASSPRTSGNTGELFF.

The genes are TRBV27 and TRBJ1-5; 9 bases line up with TRBD1. This CDR3 is built from 14 residues. CDR1 is MNHEY and CDR2 is SMNVEV in the germline V gene (reference sequence). Unmatched junction bases numbered 3, after V lost 5 bases and J lost 4 bases. CDR3 nucleotide sequence: TGTGCCAGCAGTCGGACAGGGGCAAATCAGCCCCAGCATTTT. The encoded protein is CASSRTGANQPQHF.

The chain is built from TRBV2 and TRBJ2-5; D is possibly TRBD1 (5 bases). The germline V gene encodes CDR1 SNHLY and CDR2 FYNNEI. This CDR3 region has 13 residues. V shed 7 bases and J shed 5 bases, with 14 bases lying between them. CDR3 bases: TGTGCCAGCACATCCAGGGATGGGGAGACCCAGTACTTC. Translating gives CASTSRDGETQYF.

The chain links TRBV6-5 to TRBJ2-7; D remains ambiguous. V dropped 3 bases and J dropped 5 bases, with 20 bases sitting between them. The germline gives CDR1 MNHEY, CDR2 SVGAGI. The CDR3 is 16 amino acids. In nucleotides, the CDR3 is TGTGCCAGCAGTTATTTTCGAGTGCGGAGCGCCCACGAGCAGTACTTC. Encoded protein: CASSYFRVRSAHEQYF.

The chain joins TRBV5-4 to TRBJ2-2; D possibly corresponds to TRBD1 (6 bases). Trimming stripped 0 bases from V and 4 bases from J, with 13 bases between. The length of the CDR3 is 16 residues. CDR1 and CDR2 (germline): SGHNT, YYREEE (reference sequence). The chain's CDR3 is CASSLGRGLSTGELFF. The CDR3 DNA is TGTGCCAGCAGCTTGGGCAGGGGTTTGAGCACCGGGGAGCTGTTTTTT.

This chain links TRBV7-9 with TRBJ2-5, with 12 bases identical to TRBD1. The germline V gene has CDR1 SEHNR and CDR2 FQNEAQ (reference sequence). The CDR3 loop spans 16 amino acids. Losses at the gene ends were 2 bases for V and 5 bases for J; bases not matched to a gene: 6. The CDR3 protein is CASSLPPGQGAETQYF. CDR3 coding DNA: TGTGCCAGCAGCTTACCCCCGGGACAGGGGGCGGAGACCCAGTACTTC.

The rearrangement links TRBV18 to TRBJ2-2; D is undetermined. Germline CDR1 is KGHSH and CDR2 is LQKENI. This CDR3 spans 13 amino acids. V dropped 5 bases and J dropped 7 bases, with 11 bases sitting between them. CDR3 bases: TGTGCCAGCTCATCGGTATCAAACGGGGAGCTGTTTTTT. Translation: CASSSVSNGELFF.

This chain joins TRBV6-5 and TRBJ2-6, with D maybe TRBD1 (6 bases). V was pared by 0 bases and J by 10 bases, with 13 bases between. This CDR3 contains 15 residues. Germline CDR1 is MNHEY and CDR2 is SVGAGI. Here the CDR3 DNA reads TGTGCCAGCAGTTACTCGGGGGCCCTAAGGAACGTCCTGACTTTC. It specifies CASSYSGALRNVLTF.

The V call is TRBV19, the J call TRBJ2-2, with D perhaps TRBD2 (5 bases). CDR1 and CDR2 (germline): LNHDA, SQIVND (reference sequence). With 6 bases removed from V and 1 base from J, the gap between germline ends came to 9 bases. The CDR3 extends over 14 amino acids. The CDR3 DNA reads as TGTGCCAGTAGGCGGGCCGTGAACACCGGGGAGCTGTTTTTT. It encodes CASRRAVNTGELFF.

The CDR3 DNA follows: TGCGCCAGCAGCTTGGTGCAGGGCTCAAATGAGCAGTTCTTC. Translation gives CASSLVQGSNEQFF. The chain is built from TRBV5-1 and TRBJ2-1; weak D call: TRBD1 (5 bases). Germline values: CDR1 SGHRS, CDR2 YFSETQ. Trimming removed 0 bases at V and 7 bases at J, with 11 bases between. CDR3 length: 14 amino acids.

V gene TRBV29-1 combines with J gene TRBJ2-3; 13 nucleotides align to TRBD2. Trimming at V came to 7 bases and at J to 4 bases, leaving 5 bases not matched to a gene. From germline, CDR1 is SQVTM and CDR2 ANQGSEA. CDR3 size: 14 residues. The CDR3 sequence is CSGGLAGVADTQYF. The DNA for the CDR3 is TGCAGCGGTGGACTAGCGGGAGTGGCAGATACGCAGTATTTT.

J is TRBJ2-7 and V is TRBV28; 11 positions match TRBD1. CDR1 is MDHEN, CDR2 SYDVKM, per germline. V was clipped by 5 bases and J by 6 bases; unmatched bases: 9. This CDR3 is 15 amino acids long. This chain's CDR3 is CASSPRGTGGGEQYF. CDR3 bases: TGTGCCAGCAGTCCCCGAGGGACAGGGGGAGGCGAGCAGTACTTC.

The CDR3 nucleotides are TGTGCCAGCAGTCACATAGGGGGAAGGGAACCTGAAGCTTTCTTT. As protein: CASSHIGGREPEAFF. V and J are TRBV6-5 and TRBJ1-1; D perhaps matches TRBD1 (6 bases). CDR1 is MNHEY and CDR2 is SVGAGI in the germline V gene. This CDR3 comprises 15 residues. Trimming removed 5 bases at V and 6 bases at J, with 19 bases between.